Sequencing of this TCR beta chain was carried out in a study of shared clonotypes between healthy human individuals. Data came from immunoSEQ multiplex PCR; TCRdb stores just in-frame clones and leaves some out. The profile shows millions of clones, roughly 94% of them singletons. Germline V gene data show CDR1 as SQVTM and CDR2 as ANQGSEA. Trimming removed 4 bases at V and 0 bases at J, with 10 bases between. The CDR3 spans 14 residues. Naive CD8 isolation took CD45RO-negative cells positively selected for CCR7 and excluded terminally differentiated effector memory CD45RA+ cells. Donors, healthy HIV-negative adults, lacked recent acute infections or vaccinations.

The chain has TRBV29-1 and TRBJ2-1; D may be TRBD1 (6 bases). This TCR was recovered from a man aged 18 to 30 in good health. Sequencing was carried out using naive CD8+ T cells sorted from blood. The CDR3 bases are TGCAGCGTTGTCTGGACAGACTCCTACAATGAGCAGTTCTTC. The encoded protein is CSVVWTDSYNEQFF.